This T cell receptor beta chain is from a study of cytomegalovirus exposure and HLA in healthy donors. Trimming pared 3 bases from V and 4 bases from J, leaving 12 bases between. CDR1 is MDHEN, CDR2 SYDVKM, per germline. The length of the CDR3 is 14 residues. This clone occurred once. PCR used 60 Vbeta primers and 13 Jbeta primers. The method was immunoSEQ multiplex PCR; TCRdb's version includes in-frame clones alone and lacks a portion of them. This table holds about 60,000 clones, about 82% found once. The sequence was collected from a woman aged 25 to 39 in good health and CMV-seronegative. The V and J genes are TRBV28 and TRBJ1-1; D remains ambiguous. Sequenced: PBMCs. CDR3 sequence (DNA): TGTGCCAGCAGTTTGTCTGTCCGAGGCACTGAAGCTTTCTTT. This encodes CASSLSVRGTEAFF.